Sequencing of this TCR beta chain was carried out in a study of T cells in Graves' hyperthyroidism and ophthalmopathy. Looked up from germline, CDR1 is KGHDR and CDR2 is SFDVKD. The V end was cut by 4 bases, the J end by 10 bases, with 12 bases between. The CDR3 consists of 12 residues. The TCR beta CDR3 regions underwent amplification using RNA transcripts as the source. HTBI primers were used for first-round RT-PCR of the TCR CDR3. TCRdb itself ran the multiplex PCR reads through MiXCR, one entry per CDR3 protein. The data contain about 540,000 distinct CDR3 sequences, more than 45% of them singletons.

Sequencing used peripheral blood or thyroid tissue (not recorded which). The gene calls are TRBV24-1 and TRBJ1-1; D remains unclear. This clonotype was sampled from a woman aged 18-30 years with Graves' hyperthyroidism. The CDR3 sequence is CATSDSAGGAFF. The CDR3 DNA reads TGTGCCACCAGTGACTCAGCGGGAGGAGCTTTCTTT.